Listed below are T cell receptor beta chains from one sample, sequenced in a study of T-cell reconstitution after alpha-beta-depleted transplantation in children. TCRdb processed the PCR reads anew with MiXCR; each CDR3 protein has one entry. Here the sample spans hundreds of thousands of distinct CDR3 sequences, roughly an eighth being singletons. This specimen was PBMCs from the stem cell graft donor, taken from the stem cell graft. The receptors stem from a human donor who donated a stem cell graft to a child with combined immunodeficiency. The CDR3 runs from the conserved cysteine through the conserved F or W. The D gene is left open where the match is weak. Not every row has a clone size; where given, it reads once, few, many or a size class.

d_call | clone_size | j_call | v_call | cdr3_aa | cdr3_nt
TRBD2 | many | TRBJ2-7 | TRBV20-1 | CSASLPGTRGEQYF | TGCAGTGCTAGCCTGCCAGGGACTAGAGGGGAGCAGTACTTC
NA | many | TRBJ2-7 | TRBV7-8 | CASSPQDEQYF | TGTGCCAGCAGCCCACAGGACGAGCAGTACTTC
TRBD1 | many | TRBJ1-1 | TRBV12-3/TRBV12-4 | CASREQGAEAFF | TGTGCCAGCAGGGAACAGGGGGCTGAAGCTTTCTTT
NA | NA | TRBJ2-2 | TRBV24-1 | CATSDALRIANTGELFF | TGTGCCACCAGTGATGCTCTTCGAATCGCGAACACCGGGGAGCTGTTTTTT
NA | few | TRBJ1-3 | TRBV9 | CASSPSTSGNTIYF | TGTGCCAGCAGCCCCTCCACTTCTGGAAACACCATATATTTT
TRBD1 | few | TRBJ1-2 | TRBV6-1 | CASSPATGSSSYGYTF | TGTGCCAGCAGTCCAGCGACAGGGAGCTCCAGCTATGGCTACACCTTC
NA | many | TRBJ2-7 | TRBV10-3 | CAISGWGGPVGQYF | TGTGCCATCAGTGGATGGGGCGGCCCTGTGGGGCAGTACTTC
NA | few | TRBJ2-7 | TRBV7-8 | CASSLAGGGSSYEQYF | TGTGCCAGCAGCTTAGCCGGGGGAGGTAGCTCCTACGAGCAGTACTTC
TRBD1 | many | TRBJ1-6 | TRBV12-3/TRBV12-4 | CASSSTGTGGFGPLHF | TGTGCCAGCAGTAGCACCGGGACAGGGGGCTTTGGACCCCTCCACTTT
TRBD2 | NA | TRBJ2-7 | TRBV27 | CARSPVAGGGAYEQYF | TGTGCCAGGAGTCCGGTGGCTGGCGGGGGGGCGTACGAGCAGTACTTC
NA | few | TRBJ2-3 | TRBV19 | CASMPQSSTDTQYF | TGTGCCAGTATGCCGCAATCTAGCACAGATACGCAGTATTTT
TRBD2 | NA | TRBJ2-3 | TRBV12-3/TRBV12-4 | CASSGTSGGSVADTQYF | TGTGCCAGCAGTGGGACTAGCGGGGGGAGTGTCGCAGATACGCAGTATTTT
NA | few | TRBJ2-7 | TRBV20-1 | CSATGQSDYEQYF | TGCAGTGCGACCGGACAGTCAGACTACGAGCAGTACTTC
NA | many | TRBJ2-3 | TRBV4-3 | CASSQEAFGTDTQYF | TGCGCCAGCAGCCAAGAAGCCTTCGGCACAGATACGCAGTATTTT
NA | many | TRBJ2-1 | TRBV7-9 | CASSFGTNYYNEQFF | TGTGCCAGCAGCTTTGGTACGAACTATTACAATGAGCAGTTCTTC
TRBD1 | NA | TRBJ2-1 | TRBV4-3 | CASSHVLDRESQFF | TGCGCCAGCAGCCACGTTCTAGACAGGGAAAGTCAGTTCTTC
NA | NA | TRBJ1-4 | TRBV6-2/TRBV6-3 | CASSYSSVRDVPQKLFF | TGTGCCAGCAGTTACTCGAGTGTCCGGGATGTCCCTCAAAAACTGTTTTTT
TRBD2 | many | TRBJ2-2 | TRBV29-1 | CSASGRNTGELFF | TGCAGCGCCAGCGGGAGGAACACCGGGGAGCTGTTTTTT
NA | many | TRBJ2-7 | TRBV7-8 | CASSVNRAPTYEQYF | TGTGCCAGCAGCGTGAACAGGGCCCCTACCTACGAGCAGTACTTC
TRBD2 | NA | TRBJ2-5 | TRBV18 | CASSPPAGGETQYF | TGTGCCAGCTCACCGCCGGCGGGAGGAGAGACCCAGTACTTC
NA | NA | TRBJ2-3 | TRBV5-5 | CASSFGGGEVYTQYF | TGTGCCAGCAGCTTCGGGGGCGGGGAGGTGTATACGCAGTATTTT
NA | NA | TRBJ2-7 | TRBV7-2 | CASSLEAQGTYEQYF | TGTGCCAGCAGCTTAGAGGCACAAGGTACCTACGAGCAGTACTTC
NA | few | TRBJ1-5 | TRBV20-1 | CSARSAGSNQPQHF | TGCAGTGCTAGATCGGCTGGCAGCAATCAGCCCCAGCATTTT
NA | NA | TRBJ2-7 | TRBV11-2 | CASSKYSYEQYF | TGTGCCAGCAGCAAGTATTCCTACGAGCAGTACTTC
TRBD2 | few | TRBJ2-7 | TRBV6-2/TRBV6-3 | CASSYRNRGTSGRMSSYEQYF | TGTGCCAGCAGTTACCGCAACCGGGGGACTAGCGGGAGGATGAGCTCCTACGAGCAGTACTTC
TRBD2 | NA | TRBJ2-1 | TRBV24-1 | CATGSGSSYNEQFF | TGTGCCACCGGTAGCGGGAGCTCCTACAATGAGCAGTTCTTC
NA | few | TRBJ2-3 | TRBV5-5 | CASSVGLVPDTQYF | TGTGCCAGCAGCGTGGGGCTAGTTCCAGATACGCAGTATTTT
NA | few | TRBJ1-1 | TRBV20-1 | CSARRAGSRVEAFF | TGCAGTGCTAGACGGGCAGGGTCCCGTGTCGAAGCTTTCTTT
TRBD2 | many | TRBJ2-1 | TRBV29-1 | CSAPAGGPYNEQFF | TGCAGCGCCCCAGCGGGGGGTCCTTACAATGAGCAGTTCTTC
NA | NA | TRBJ2-2 | TRBV29-1 | CSVETGTGELFF | TGCAGCGTTGAAACAGGCACCGGGGAGCTGTTTTTT
NA | many | TRBJ1-6 | TRBV5-1 | CASSLVSGLNSPLHF | TGCGCCAGCAGCTTGGTATCAGGGCTTAATTCACCCCTCCACTTT
NA | few | TRBJ2-3 | TRBV6-2/TRBV6-3 | CASSSLGQTSTDTQYF | TGTGCCAGCAGTTCACTAGGACAGACCAGCACAGATACGCAGTATTTT
NA | few | TRBJ2-2 | TRBV20-1 | CSASGANTGELFF | TGCAGTGCTAGCGGGGCGAACACCGGGGAGCTGTTTTTT
NA | few | TRBJ1-1 | TRBV6-1 | CASTPGASNTEAFF | TGTGCCAGCACCCCCGGGGCATCGAACACTGAAGCTTTCTTT
NA | NA | TRBJ2-2 | TRBV5-1 | CASSSQGKDTGELFF | TGCGCCAGCAGCTCGCAGGGGAAGGACACCGGGGAGCTGTTTTTT
NA | few | TRBJ2-3 | TRBV12-3/TRBV12-4 | CASTLLVSTDTQYF | TGTGCCAGCACTCTCCTAGTTAGCACAGATACGCAGTATTTT
TRBD2 | NA | TRBJ2-7 | TRBV9 | CASSGWGTSGGYEQYF | TGTGCCAGCAGCGGATGGGGGACTAGCGGGGGATACGAGCAGTACTTC
TRBD2 | NA | TRBJ2-1 | TRBV5-1 | CASSTPSGRAYNEQFF | TGCGCCAGCAGTACTCCTAGCGGGAGAGCGTACAATGAGCAGTTCTTC
NA | NA | TRBJ1-2 | TRBV20-1 | CSFNRDGGRGYTF | TGCAGTTTCAACCGGGACGGGGGTCGGGGCTACACCTTC
TRBD1 | NA | TRBJ2-7 | TRBV6-2/TRBV6-3 | CASSHRDRGLKRGQLGYEQYF | TGTGCCAGCAGTCACCGGGACAGGGGGCTAAAACGGGGGCAGCTCGGCTACGAGCAGTACTTC
TRBD1 | few | TRBJ2-7 | TRBV7-9 | CASSQEGASYEQYF | TGTGCCAGCAGCCAAGAGGGGGCCTCCTACGAGCAGTACTTC
NA | many | TRBJ2-1 | TRBV13 | CASSLRGFRYNEQFF | TGTGCCAGCAGCTTACGAGGGTTTCGGTACAATGAGCAGTTCTTC
TRBD1 | NA | TRBJ2-1 | TRBV5-1 | CASSTGTGPNEQFF | TGCGCCAGCAGCACCGGGACAGGGCCCAATGAGCAGTTCTTC
NA | few | TRBJ2-1 | TRBV11-2 | CASSQDRQTGVGSYNEQFF | TGTGCCAGCAGCCAGGACAGACAGACCGGGGTGGGCTCCTACAATGAGCAGTTCTTC
NA | few | TRBJ2-7 | TRBV7-2 | CASSLARQGTPQYF | TGTGCCAGCAGCTTAGCTAGGCAGGGAACGCCCCAGTACTTC
NA | NA | TRBJ2-1 | TRBV5-1 | CASSLGSTLRTYNEQFF | TGCGCCAGCAGCTTGGGGTCTACACTCCGTACCTACAATGAGCAGTTCTTC
TRBD2 | few | TRBJ2-2 | TRBV25-1 | CASSETSGTAGELFF | TGTGCCAGCAGTGAAACTAGCGGGACCGCCGGGGAGCTGTTTTTT
TRBD2 | NA | TRBJ2-1 | TRBV20-1 | CSAMGRGIGQQLAGSYNEQFF | TGCAGTGCTATGGGAAGAGGAATCGGACAACAACTAGCGGGCTCCTACAATGAGCAGTTCTTC
NA | many | TRBJ1-5 | TRBV18 | CASSPGRLNQPQHF | TGTGCCAGCTCACCGGGACGGCTAAATCAGCCCCAGCATTTT
TRBD1 | many | TRBJ2-5 | TRBV28 | CASRFATGAARETQYF | TGTGCCAGCAGGTTCGCAACAGGGGCGGCAAGGGAGACCCAGTACTTC
TRBD2 | NA | TRBJ2-7 | TRBV12-3/TRBV12-4 | CASSHGLAGSSYEQYF | TGTGCCAGCAGTCATGGACTAGCGGGCTCCTCCTACGAGCAGTACTTC
NA | NA | TRBJ2-1 | TRBV11-2 | CASSLEATGEQFF | TGTGCCAGCAGCTTGGAGGCAACCGGTGAGCAGTTCTTC
TRBD1 | few | TRBJ2-3 | TRBV11-1 | CASSSWDRDTDTQYF | TGTGCCAGCAGCTCCTGGGACAGGGACACAGATACGCAGTATTTT